The clone carrying this TCR beta chain was found many times. Its antigen remains unidentified. Germline V gene data show CDR1 as MDHEN and CDR2 as SYDVKM. The ends were cut back, 4 bases at V and 6 bases at J, with 16 bases in the middle. The CDR3 sequence is 15 residues long. Using RNA transcripts as the source, TCR beta CDR3 regions were amplified. TCR CDR3 regions were first amplified by RT-PCR with HTBI primers. TCRdb ran MiXCR on the multiplex PCR reads and lists one entry per CDR3 protein. The data contain about 250,000 distinct CDR3 sequences, approximately 23% of them singletons. The data were obtained in a study of T cells in Graves' hyperthyroidism and ophthalmopathy. Study outcomes and limitations: Ophthalmopathy stood apart from stable hyperthyroidism in a 13 V-J model.

Diagnosis rested on symptoms, serum thyroxine and TRAb, thyroid ultrasound, and orbital computed tomography. The receptor comes from a woman aged 35 to 49 with Graves' ophthalmopathy. The chain is built from TRBV28 and TRBJ2-4; D call uncertain. Sequencing used blood. CDR3 coding DNA: TGTGCCAGCAGTTCAGTAAGGGTTCCCCGAAACATTCAGTACTTC. Encoded protein: CASSSVRVPRNIQYF.